This T cell receptor beta chain emerged from a study of shared clonotypes between healthy human individuals. Study-wide findings and caveats: Shared across a few donors were around 5% of the naive CD4 clonotypes.

A note on this clone: The antigen is not known.

Profiled with immunoSEQ multiplex PCR; TCRdb holds only in-frame clones, not every one. Among almost 750,000 clones listed, roughly 72% were seen once. Healthy HIV-negative adults without recent acute infections or vaccinations served as donors. V lost 6 bases and J lost 4, with 16 bases in between. Per germline, CDR1 SGHTS and CDR2 YDEGEE. The CDR3 sequence is 14 residues long. The origin of this receptor is a woman between 25 and 40 years old in good health. Source material: memory CD4+ T cells sorted from blood. The subset here: CD45RA-negative fraction. The gene calls are TRBV5-8 and TRBJ2-5; D gene uncertain. CDR3 nucleotide sequence: TGTGCCAGCACTGGCCCTGGGTCGGGAGAGACCCAGTACTTC. Its protein is CASTGPGSGETQYF.